This T cell receptor beta chain was sequenced for a study of T-cell reconstitution after alpha-beta-depleted transplantation in children. The TCRbeta library incorporated unique molecular identifiers. TCRdb re-derived calls from the PCR reads in MiXCR, one entry per CDR3 protein. Of about 110,000 distinct CDR3 sequences listed, about 6.5% were seen once; the top ten hold roughly 20%. The V and J ends lost 1 base and 0 bases, in that order; junction bases with no gene match: 16. Germline loops: CDR1 SGHAT, CDR2 FQNNGV. The CDR3 has 21 residues. The receptor was isolated from a male patient aged 2-15 years who had a stem cell transplant for acute lymphoblastic leukemia, so the T cells may come from the graft donor. The rearrangement joins TRBV11-2 to TRBJ2-4, with 9 bases lining up with TRBD1. Specimen: PBMCs, mostly from graft donor cells, collected 360 days after TCRalphabeta/CD19-depleted stem cell transplant. The CDR3 bases are TGTGCCAGCAGCTTAGGTCCCTCGGGACAGGGTAAAGCCCTAGCCAAAAACATTCAGTACTTC. Protein product: CASSLGPSGQGKALAKNIQYF.